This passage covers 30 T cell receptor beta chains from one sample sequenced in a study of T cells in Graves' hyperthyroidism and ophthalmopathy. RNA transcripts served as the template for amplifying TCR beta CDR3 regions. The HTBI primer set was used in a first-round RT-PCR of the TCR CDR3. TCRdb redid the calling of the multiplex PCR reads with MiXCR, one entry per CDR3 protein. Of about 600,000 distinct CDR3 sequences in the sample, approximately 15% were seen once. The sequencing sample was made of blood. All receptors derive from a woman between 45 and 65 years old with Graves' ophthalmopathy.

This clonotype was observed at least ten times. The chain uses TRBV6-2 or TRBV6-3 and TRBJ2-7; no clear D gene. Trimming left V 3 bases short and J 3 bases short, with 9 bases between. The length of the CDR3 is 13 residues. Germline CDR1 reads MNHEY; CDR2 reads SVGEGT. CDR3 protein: CASSYYWDYEQYF. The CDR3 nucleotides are TGTGCCAGCAGTTATTATTGGGACTACGAGCAGTACTTC.

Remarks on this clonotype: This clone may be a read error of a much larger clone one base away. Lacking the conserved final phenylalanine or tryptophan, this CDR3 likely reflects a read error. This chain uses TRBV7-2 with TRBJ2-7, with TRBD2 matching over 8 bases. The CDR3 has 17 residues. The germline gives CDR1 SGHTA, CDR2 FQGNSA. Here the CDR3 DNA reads TGCGCCAGCAGCCAAGACGCAACGGGAGGGCCAGGCGGAGAGCAGTACCTC. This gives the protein CASSQDATGGPGGEQYL.

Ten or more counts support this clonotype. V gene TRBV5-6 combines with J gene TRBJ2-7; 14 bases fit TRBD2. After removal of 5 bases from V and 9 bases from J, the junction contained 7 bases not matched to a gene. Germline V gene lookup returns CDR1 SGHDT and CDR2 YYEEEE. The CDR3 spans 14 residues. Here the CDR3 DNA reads TGTGCCAGCAGTTTTGGACTAGCGGGAGGTCCGCAGTACTTC. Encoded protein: CASSFGLAGGPQYF.

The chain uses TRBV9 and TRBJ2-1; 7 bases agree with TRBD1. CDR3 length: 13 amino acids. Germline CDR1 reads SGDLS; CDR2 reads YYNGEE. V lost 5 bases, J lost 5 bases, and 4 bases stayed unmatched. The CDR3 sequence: CASRATGNNEQFF. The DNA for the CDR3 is TGTGCCAGCAGGGCGACAGGGAACAATGAGCAGTTCTTC.

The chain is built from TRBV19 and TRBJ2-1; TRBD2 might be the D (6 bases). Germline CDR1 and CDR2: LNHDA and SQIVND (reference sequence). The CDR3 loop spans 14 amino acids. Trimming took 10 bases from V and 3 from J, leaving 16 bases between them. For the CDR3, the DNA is TGTGCCACCTCCCGCGAGGACTACTACAATGAGCAGTTCTTC. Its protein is CATSREDYYNEQFF.

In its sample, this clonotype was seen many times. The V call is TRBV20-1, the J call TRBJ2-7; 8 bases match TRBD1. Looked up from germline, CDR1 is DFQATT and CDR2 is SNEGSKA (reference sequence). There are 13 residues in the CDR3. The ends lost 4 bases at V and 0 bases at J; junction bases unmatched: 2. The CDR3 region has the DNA TGCAGTGCTAACAGGGGGTCCTCCTACGAGCAGTACTTC. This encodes CSANRGSSYEQYF.

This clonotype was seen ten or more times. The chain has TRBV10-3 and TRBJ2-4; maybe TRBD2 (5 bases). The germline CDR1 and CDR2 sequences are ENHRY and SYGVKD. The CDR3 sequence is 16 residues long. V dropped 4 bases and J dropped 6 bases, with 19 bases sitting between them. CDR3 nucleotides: TGTGCCATCAGTGCGACATCTAGCATTTTAGGAAACATTCAGTACTTC. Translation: CAISATSSILGNIQYF.

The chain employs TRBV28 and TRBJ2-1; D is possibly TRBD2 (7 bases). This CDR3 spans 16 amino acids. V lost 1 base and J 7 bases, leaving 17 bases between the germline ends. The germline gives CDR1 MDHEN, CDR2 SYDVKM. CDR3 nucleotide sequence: TGTGCCAGCAGTTTATCGGGGGGCGAGTGGGGTAATGAGCAGTTCTTC. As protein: CASSLSGGEWGNEQFF.

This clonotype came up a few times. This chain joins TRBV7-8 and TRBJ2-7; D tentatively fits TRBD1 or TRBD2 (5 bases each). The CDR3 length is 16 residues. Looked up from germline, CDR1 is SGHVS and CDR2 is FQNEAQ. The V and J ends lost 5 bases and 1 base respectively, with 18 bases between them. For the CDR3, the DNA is TGTGCCAGCAGCCTGTTAGATGGGACGGCGTCCTACGAGCAGTACTTC. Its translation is CASSLLDGTASYEQYF.

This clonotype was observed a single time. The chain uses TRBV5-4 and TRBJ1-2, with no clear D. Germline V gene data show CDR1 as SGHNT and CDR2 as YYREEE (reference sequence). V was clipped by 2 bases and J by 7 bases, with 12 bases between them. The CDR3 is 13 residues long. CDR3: CASSFGQSGGYTF. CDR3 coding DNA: TGTGCCAGCAGCTTTGGTCAGTCTGGTGGCTACACCTTC.

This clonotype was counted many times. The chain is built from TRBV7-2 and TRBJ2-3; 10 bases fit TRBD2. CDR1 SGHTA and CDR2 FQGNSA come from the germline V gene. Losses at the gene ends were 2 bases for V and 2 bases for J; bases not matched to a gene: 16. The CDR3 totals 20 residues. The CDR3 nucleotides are TGTGCCAGCAGCTTATCTACTAGCGGGATTTTTGGAGGTTTCACAGATACGCAGTATTTT. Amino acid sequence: CASSLSTSGIFGGFTDTQYF.

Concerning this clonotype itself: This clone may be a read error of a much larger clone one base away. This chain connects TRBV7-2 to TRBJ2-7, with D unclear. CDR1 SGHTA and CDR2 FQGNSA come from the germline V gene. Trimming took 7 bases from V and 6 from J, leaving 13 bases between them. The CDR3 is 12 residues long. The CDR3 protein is CASTRAGGEQYF. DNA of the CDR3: TGTGCCAGCACCCGAGCCGGCGGCGAGCAGTACTTC.

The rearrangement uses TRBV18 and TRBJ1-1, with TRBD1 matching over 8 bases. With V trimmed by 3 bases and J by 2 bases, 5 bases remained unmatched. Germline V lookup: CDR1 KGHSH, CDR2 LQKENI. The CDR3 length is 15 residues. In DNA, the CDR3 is TGTGCCAGCTCACCGGGGGACAGGACCAACACTGAAGCTTTCTTT. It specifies CASSPGDRTNTEAFF.

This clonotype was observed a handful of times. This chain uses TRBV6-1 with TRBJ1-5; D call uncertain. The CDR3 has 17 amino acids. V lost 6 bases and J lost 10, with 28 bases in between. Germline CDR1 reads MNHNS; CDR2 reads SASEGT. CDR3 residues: CASSYKITDGTISPQHF. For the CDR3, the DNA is TGTGCCAGCAGCTACAAAATAACCGACGGAACAATCAGCCCCCAGCATTTT.

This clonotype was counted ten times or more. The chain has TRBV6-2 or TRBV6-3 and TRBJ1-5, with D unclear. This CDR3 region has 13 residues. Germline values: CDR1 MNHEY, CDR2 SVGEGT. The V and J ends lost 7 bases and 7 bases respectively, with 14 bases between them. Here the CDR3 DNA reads TGTGCCAGCACACGCGGGGTCTTACAGCCCCAGCATTTT. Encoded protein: CASTRGVLQPQHF.

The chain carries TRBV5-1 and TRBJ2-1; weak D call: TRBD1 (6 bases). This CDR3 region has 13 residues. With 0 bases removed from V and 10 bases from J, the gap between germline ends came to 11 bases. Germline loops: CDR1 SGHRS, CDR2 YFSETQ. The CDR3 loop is CASSLASTGEQFF. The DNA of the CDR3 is TGCGCCAGCAGCTTGGCCTCTACAGGGGAGCAGTTCTTC. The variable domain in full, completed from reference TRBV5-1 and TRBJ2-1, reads KAGVTQTPRYLIKTRGQQVTLSCSPISGHRSVSWYQQTPGQGLQFLFEYFSETQRNKGNFPGRFSGRQFSNSRSEMNVSTLELGDSALYLCASSLASTGEQFFGPGTRLTVL.

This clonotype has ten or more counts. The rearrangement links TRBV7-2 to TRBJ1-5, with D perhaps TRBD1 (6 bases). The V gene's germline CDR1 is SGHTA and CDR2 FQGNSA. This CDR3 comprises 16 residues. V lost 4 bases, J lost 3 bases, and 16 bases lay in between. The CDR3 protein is CASSSGGAGVNQPQHF. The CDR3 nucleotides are TGTGCCAGCAGCTCCGGGGGGGCGGGGGTCAATCAGCCCCAGCATTTT.

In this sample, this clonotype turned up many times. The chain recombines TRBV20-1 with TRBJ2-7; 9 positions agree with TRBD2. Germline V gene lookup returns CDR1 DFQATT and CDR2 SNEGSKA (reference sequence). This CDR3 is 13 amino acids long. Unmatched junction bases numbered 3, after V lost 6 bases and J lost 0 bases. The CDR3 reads CSASSGDSYEQYF. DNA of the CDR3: TGCAGTGCCTCTAGCGGGGACTCCTACGAGCAGTACTTC.

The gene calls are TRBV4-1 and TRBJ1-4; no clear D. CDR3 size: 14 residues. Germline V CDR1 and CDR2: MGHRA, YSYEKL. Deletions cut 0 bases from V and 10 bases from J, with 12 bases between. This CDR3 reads CASSQERASRKLFF. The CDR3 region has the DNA TGCGCCAGCAGCCAAGAGCGGGCCTCCCGAAAACTGTTTTTT.

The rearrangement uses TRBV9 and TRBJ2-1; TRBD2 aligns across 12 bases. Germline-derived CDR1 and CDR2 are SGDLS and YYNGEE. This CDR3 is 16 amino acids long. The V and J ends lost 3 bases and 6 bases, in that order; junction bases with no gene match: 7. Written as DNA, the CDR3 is TGTGCCAGCAGCGGATCCGGGACTAGCGGGCCCAATGAGCAGTTCTTC. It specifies CASSGSGTSGPNEQFF.

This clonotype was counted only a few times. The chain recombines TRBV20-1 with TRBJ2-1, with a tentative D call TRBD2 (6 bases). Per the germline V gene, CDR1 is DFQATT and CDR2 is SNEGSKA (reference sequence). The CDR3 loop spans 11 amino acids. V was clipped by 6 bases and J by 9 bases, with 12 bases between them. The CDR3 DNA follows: TGCAGTGCCCGACCGCGGGGTGAGCAGTTCTTC. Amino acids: CSARPRGEQFF.

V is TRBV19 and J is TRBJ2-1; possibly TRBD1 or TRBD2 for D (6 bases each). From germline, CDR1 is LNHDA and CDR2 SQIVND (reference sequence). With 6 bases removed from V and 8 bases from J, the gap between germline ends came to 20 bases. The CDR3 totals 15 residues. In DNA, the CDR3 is TGTGCCAGTAGCCCTGGTGATAGGGGGGACGATGAGCAGTTCTTC. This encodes CASSPGDRGDDEQFF.

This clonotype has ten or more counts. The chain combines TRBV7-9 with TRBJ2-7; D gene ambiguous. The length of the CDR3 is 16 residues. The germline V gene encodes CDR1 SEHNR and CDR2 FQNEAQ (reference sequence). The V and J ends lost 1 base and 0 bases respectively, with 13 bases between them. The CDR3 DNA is TGTGCCAGCAGCTTAGGGTCTCCACCGCGCTCCTACGAGCAGTACTTC. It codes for CASSLGSPPRSYEQYF.

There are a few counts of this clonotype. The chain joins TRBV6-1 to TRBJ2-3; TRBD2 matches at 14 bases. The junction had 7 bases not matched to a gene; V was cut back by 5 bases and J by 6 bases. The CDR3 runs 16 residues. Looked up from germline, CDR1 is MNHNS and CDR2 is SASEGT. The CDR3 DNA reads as TGTGCCAGCAGTTTACCGACTAGCGGGAGGGCGGATACGCAGTATTTT. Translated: CASSLPTSGRADTQYF.

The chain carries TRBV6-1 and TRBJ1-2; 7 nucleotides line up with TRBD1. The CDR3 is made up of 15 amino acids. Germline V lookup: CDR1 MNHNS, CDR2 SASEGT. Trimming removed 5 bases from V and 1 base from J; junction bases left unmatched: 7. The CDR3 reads CASSPRDSRNYGYTF. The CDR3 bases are TGTGCCAGCAGTCCTAGGGACAGCCGTAACTATGGCTACACCTTC.

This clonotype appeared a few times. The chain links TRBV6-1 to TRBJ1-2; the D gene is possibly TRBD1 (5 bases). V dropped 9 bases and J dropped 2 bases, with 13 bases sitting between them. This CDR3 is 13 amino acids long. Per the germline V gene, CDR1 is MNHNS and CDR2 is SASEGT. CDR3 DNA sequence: TGTGCCAGTAAGGACACTGAAAACTATGGCTACACCTTC. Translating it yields CASKDTENYGYTF.

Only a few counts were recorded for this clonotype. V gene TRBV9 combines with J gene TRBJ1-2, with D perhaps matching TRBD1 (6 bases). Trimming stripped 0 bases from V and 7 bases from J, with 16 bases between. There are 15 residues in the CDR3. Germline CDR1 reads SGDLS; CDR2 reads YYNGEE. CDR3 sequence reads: CASSVDQRGGPGYTF. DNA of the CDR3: TGTGCCAGCAGCGTAGATCAACGGGGGGGGCCTGGCTACACCTTC.

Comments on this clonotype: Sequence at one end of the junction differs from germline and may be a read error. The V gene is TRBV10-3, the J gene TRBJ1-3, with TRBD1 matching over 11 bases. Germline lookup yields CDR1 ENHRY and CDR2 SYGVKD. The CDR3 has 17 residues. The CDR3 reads CAISASYPGTGGNTIYF. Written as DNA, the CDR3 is TGTGCCATCAGTGCTTCCTATCCCGGGACAGGGGGAAATACCATATATTTT.

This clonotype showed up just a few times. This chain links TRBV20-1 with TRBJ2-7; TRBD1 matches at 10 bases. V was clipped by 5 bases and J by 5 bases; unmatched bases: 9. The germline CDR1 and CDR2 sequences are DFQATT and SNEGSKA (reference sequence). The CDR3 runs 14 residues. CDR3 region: CSALRQGARHEQYF. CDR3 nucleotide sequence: TGCAGTGCTCTCAGACAGGGGGCAAGGCACGAGCAGTACTTC.

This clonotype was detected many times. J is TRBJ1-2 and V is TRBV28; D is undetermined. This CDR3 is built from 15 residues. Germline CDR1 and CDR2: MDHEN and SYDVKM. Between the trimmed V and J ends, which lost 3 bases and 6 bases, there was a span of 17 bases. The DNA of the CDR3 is TGTGCCAGCAGTTTGCTCCTGGGCAGCTACGATGGCTACACCTTC. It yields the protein CASSLLLGSYDGYTF.